The TCR beta chain described here comes from a study of response to subunit inactivated influenza vaccine. Germline loops: CDR1 LNHDA, CDR2 SQIVND (reference sequence). J gave up 14 bases and V 5 bases, and 4 bases lay outside the gene matches. This CDR3 contains 11 residues. MiXCR, applied by TCRdb to the RT-PCR reads, yields one record per CDR3 protein. The sample records 500,000 to 600,000 distinct CDR3 sequences, approximately 11% being singletons. These records were also assigned to another study, of T cells expressing NK-cell markers. That paper states: 5'RACE template switching with UMIs generated TCR beta cDNA. CD8+ T cells in over five donors included dominant NKG2C+ clonotypes at about 1.0-8%.

This receptor was identified in a man aged 45-65 years who received an inactivated influenza vaccine. Here the sequenced sample was PBMCs from blood, taken on the day of vaccination. This chain uses TRBV19 with TRBJ2-1, with 9 bases that match TRBD2. The CDR3 region is CASSWSSGKFF. The CDR3 DNA reads as TGTGCCAGTAGTTGGTCTAGCGGGAAGTTCTTC.